The entry below describes one T cell receptor (beta chain). Sequencing used immunoSEQ multiplex PCR; TCRdb keeps in-frame clones, though not all of them. The sample lists about 180,000 clones; approximately 92% were seen once. This entry is derived from a study of blood T cell repertoires in COVID-19. Sample: PBMCs or T cells enriched from blood (not recorded which). The receptor comes from a woman between 40 and 55 years old with acute COVID-19.

This CDR3 reads CASSQVYQRRTDTQYF. The CDR3 nucleotides are TGCGCCAGCAGCCAAGTGTACCAGCGGCGCACAGATACGCAGTATTTT. This chain uses TRBV4-1 with TRBJ2-3; D perhaps matches TRBD2 (5 bases). V was pared by 1 base and J by 1 base, with 12 bases between. CDR1 and CDR2 (germline): MGHRA, YSYEKL. CDR3 length: 16 amino acids.